This is a list of T cell receptor beta chains from one sample in a study of T cells in Graves' hyperthyroidism and ophthalmopathy. TCRdb used MiXCR to reprocess the multiplex PCR reads, holding one entry per CDR3 protein. The sample includes some 570,000 distinct CDR3 sequences, about 15% of them seen just once. Sequenced material: blood. All receptors derive from a woman aged 18-30 years with Graves' ophthalmopathy. The CDR3 runs from the conserved cysteine through the conserved F or W. D genes are given only for firm matches. Rows give clone size only sometimes, using once, few, many, or a class for an expanded clone.

TRBV20-1	TRBD1	many	15	TRBJ1-1	CSARVGTDLNTEAFF	TGCAGTGCTAGAGTCGGGACAGACCTGAACACTGAAGCTTTCTTT
TRBV5-8	TRBD1	few	16	TRBJ2-3	CASSLIWTGAADTQYF	TGTGCCAGCAGCTTAATCTGGACAGGGGCGGCAGATACGCAGTATTTT
TRBV28	.	.	12	TRBJ1-4	CASSATNEKLFF	TGTGCCAGCAGTGCAACTAATGAAAAACTGTTTTTT
TRBV12-3/TRBV12-4	.	many	15	TRBJ1-5	CASSLWRQGNQPQHF	TGTGCCAGCAGTTTGTGGAGACAGGGCAATCAGCCCCAGCATTTT
TRBV3-1	.	many	13	TRBJ2-2	CASSQLETGELFF	TGTGCCAGCAGCCAACTAGAGACCGGGGAGCTGTTTTTT
TRBV9	TRBD2	few	15	TRBJ2-7	CASSTSSGSSYEQYF	TGTGCCAGCAGCACTTCTAGCGGGAGCTCCTACGAGCAGTACTTC
TRBV10-3	.	many	11	TRBJ1-2	CAIMGGYGYTF	TGTGCCATCATGGGGGGCTATGGCTACACCTTC
TRBV29-1	.	.	15	TRBJ2-2	CSVVRGRDPTGELFF	TGCAGCGTTGTTAGGGGCAGGGACCCCACCGGGGAGCTGTTTTTT
TRBV6-2/TRBV6-3	.	.	11	TRBJ2-1	CASGGSDEQFF	TGTGCCAGCGGGGGGTCGGATGAGCAGTTCTTC
TRBV9	.	few	14	TRBJ1-2	CASSPIPGNYGYTF	TGTGCCAGCAGCCCCATTCCAGGGAACTATGGCTACACCTTC
TRBV28	.	.	15	TRBJ1-1	CATVDPFGGYTEAFF	TGTGCCACCGTGGACCCGTTCGGGGGGTACACTGAAGCTTTCTTT
TRBV4-2	.	.	15	TRBJ2-7	CASSIRTSEGYEQYF	TGTGCCAGCAGCATCCGGACCTCAGAGGGGTACGAGCAGTACTTC
TRBV20-1	.	.	15	TRBJ2-1	CSAVDTASSYNEQFF	TGCAGTGCCGTTGATACCGCCAGCTCCTACAATGAGCAGTTCTTC
TRBV3-1	.	many	16	TRBJ2-5	CASSQGDGGPEETQYF	TGTGCCAGCAGCCAAGGGGACGGGGGCCCGGAGGAGACCCAGTACTTC
TRBV6-1	.	few	13	TRBJ1-2	CASSDPTGAGYTF	TGTGCCAGCAGTGACCCGACAGGAGCTGGCTACACCTTC
TRBV18	TRBD1	many	14	TRBJ2-7	CASSPPGTDYEQYF	TGTGCCAGCTCACCGCCCGGGACAGACTACGAGCAGTACTTC
TRBV30	.	many	15	TRBJ2-7	CAWSVTRVGTPRQYF	TGTGCCTGGAGCGTCACCCGAGTAGGAACACCTCGGCAGTACTTC
TRBV29-1	.	few	13	TRBJ1-1	CSVEGFGGAGAFF	TGCAGCGTTGAAGGGTTTGGGGGGGCCGGAGCTTTCTTT
TRBV19	.	.	12	TRBJ2-5	CASSGGPGPEYF	TGTGCCAGTAGTGGGGGACCGGGACCGGAGTACTTC
TRBV20-1	TRBD1	.	13	TRBJ2-3	CSARDRGRDTQYF	TGCAGTGCTAGGGACAGGGGGAGAGATACGCAGTATTTT
TRBV6-1	.	few	15	TRBJ2-2	CASSFLVRNTGELFF	TGTGCCAGCAGTTTTCTGGTCCGGAACACCGGGGAGCTGTTTTTT
TRBV6-1	.	many	15	TRBJ2-7	CASSEEGSGSYEQYF	TGTGCCAGCAGTGAAGAGGGTAGCGGCTCCTACGAGCAGTACTTC
TRBV9	TRBD2	few	16	TRBJ2-1	CASSVGPGLAYNEQFF	TGTGCCAGCAGCGTTGGTCCGGGACTAGCGTATAATGAGCAGTTCTTC
TRBV20-1	TRBD1	few	15	TRBJ1-1	CSARPGQGRNTEAFF	TGCAGTGCTAGGCCGGGACAGGGGAGAAACACTGAAGCTTTCTTT